The clone carrying this TCR beta chain was observed a handful of times. Antigen specificity is unknown. Germline CDR1 KGHSH, CDR2 LQKENI. The CDR3 totals 12 residues. Trimming removed 7 bases at V and 1 base at J, with 4 bases between. Amplified regions were TCR beta CDR3 sequences from RNA transcripts. A first-round RT-PCR of the TCR CDR3 used the HTBI primer set. From the multiplex PCR reads, TCRdb called clonotypes with MiXCR, one entry per CDR3 protein. Found here are fewer than 200,000 distinct CDR3 sequences, approximately 15% of them singletons; the top ten hold about 31%. The patients, who ranged from 18 to 65 in age, presented with newly diagnosed hyperthyroidism lasting under 2 months. The study left out patients who had uncontrolled infection, other autoimmune disease, pregnancy or lactation. This sample was taken from a study of T cells in Graves' hyperthyroidism and ophthalmopathy. Notes on the study in general: Most thyroid clonotypes expanded above 0.001 appeared in blood too.

The receptor comes from a woman aged 45-59 years with Graves' hyperthyroidism. Source material: blood. The chain employs TRBV18 and TRBJ2-2; D is unresolved. In DNA, the CDR3 is TGTGCCAGCTTTGGGAACACCGGGGAGCTGTTTTTT. It translates to CASFGNTGELFF. Drawing the rest from reference TRBV18 and TRBJ2-2, the complete variable domain is NAGVMQNPRHLVRRRGQEARLRCSPMKGHSHVYWYRQLPEEGLKFMVYLQKENIIDESGMPKERFSAEFPKEGPSILRIQQVVRGDSAAYFCASFGNTGELFFGEGSRLTVL.